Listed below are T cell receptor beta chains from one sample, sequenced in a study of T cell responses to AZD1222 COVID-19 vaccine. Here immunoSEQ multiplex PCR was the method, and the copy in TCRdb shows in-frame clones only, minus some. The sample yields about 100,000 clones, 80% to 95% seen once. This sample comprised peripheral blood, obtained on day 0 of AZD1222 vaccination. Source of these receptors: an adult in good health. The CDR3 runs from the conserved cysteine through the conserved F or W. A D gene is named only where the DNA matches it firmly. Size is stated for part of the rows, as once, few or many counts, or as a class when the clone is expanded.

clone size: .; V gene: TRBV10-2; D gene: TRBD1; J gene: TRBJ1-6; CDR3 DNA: TGCGCCAGCAGTGGCTTTCGGTCAGGGGGTTCACCCCTCCACTTT; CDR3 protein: CASSGFRSGGSPLHF
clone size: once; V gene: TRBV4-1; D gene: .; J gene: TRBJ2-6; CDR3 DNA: TGCGCCAGCAGCCAAGGTGACCGTACCCATTTTGGCGAAGCTGGGGCCAACGTCCTGACTTTC; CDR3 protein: CASSQGDRTHFGEAGANVLTF
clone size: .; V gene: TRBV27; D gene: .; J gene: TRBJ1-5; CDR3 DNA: TGTGCCAGCAGTCCGAATAGCAATCAGCCCCAGCATTTT; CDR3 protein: CASSPNSNQPQHF
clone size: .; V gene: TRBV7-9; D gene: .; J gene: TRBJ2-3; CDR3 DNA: TGTGCCAGCAGCTTAGTTCTGACAGGCACAGATACGCAGTATTTT; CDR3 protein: CASSLVLTGTDTQYF
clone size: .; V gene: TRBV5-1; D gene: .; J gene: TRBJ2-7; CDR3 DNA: TGCGCCAGCAGCTTGGAGGGGTACGAGCAGTACTTC; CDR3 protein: CASSLEGYEQYF
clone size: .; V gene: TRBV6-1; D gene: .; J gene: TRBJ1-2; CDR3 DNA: TGTGCCAGCAGTGAATCCACAGGCCTGGAGGGCTACACCTTC; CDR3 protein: CASSESTGLEGYTF
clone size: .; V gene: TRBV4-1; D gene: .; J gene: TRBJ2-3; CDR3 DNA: TGCGCCAGCAGCCAGAAGGGCTCAGATACGCAGTATTTT; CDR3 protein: CASSQKGSDTQYF
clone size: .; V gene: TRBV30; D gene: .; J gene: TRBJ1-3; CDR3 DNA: TGTGCCTGGAGTCCTCGAGGGACGGGGGGAAACACCATATATTTT; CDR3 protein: CAWSPRGTGGNTIYF
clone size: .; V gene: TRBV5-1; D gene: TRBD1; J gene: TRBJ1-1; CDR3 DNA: TGCGCCAGCAGCTTGTTGACAGGGACGGGGAGCACTGAAGCTTTCTTT; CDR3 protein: CASSLLTGTGSTEAFF
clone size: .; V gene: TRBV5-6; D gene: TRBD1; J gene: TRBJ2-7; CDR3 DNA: TGTGCCAGCAGCTTGGAATCTAGAGTTCGGACAGGGGTCCCCTACGAGCAGTACTTC; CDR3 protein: CASSLESRVRTGVPYEQYF
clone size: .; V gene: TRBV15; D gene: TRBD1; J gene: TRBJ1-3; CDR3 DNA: TGTGCCACCAGCAGAGTGACGGGGACAGGGGGGAGCTCTGGAAACACCATATATTTT; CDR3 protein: CATSRVTGTGGSSGNTIYF
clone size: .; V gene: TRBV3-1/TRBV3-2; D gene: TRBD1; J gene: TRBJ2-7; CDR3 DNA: TGTGCCAGCAGCCCTGGGACAGGGGGATACGAGCAGTACTTC; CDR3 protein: CASSPGTGGYEQYF
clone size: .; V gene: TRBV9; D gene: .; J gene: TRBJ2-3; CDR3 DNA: TGTGCCAGCAGCGTAGTCAGCGTCGTCACAGATACGCAGTATTTT; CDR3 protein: CASSVVSVVTDTQYF
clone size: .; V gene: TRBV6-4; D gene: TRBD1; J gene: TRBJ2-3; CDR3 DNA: TGTGCCAGCAGCAAGACAGGGGGCACTTTCACAGATACGCAGTATTTT; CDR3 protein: CASSKTGGTFTDTQYF
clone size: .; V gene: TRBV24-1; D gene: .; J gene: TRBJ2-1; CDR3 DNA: TGTGCCACCAGTGGGTCGATGGTAAATGTCGATGAGCAGTTCTTC; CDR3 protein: CATSGSMVNVDEQFF
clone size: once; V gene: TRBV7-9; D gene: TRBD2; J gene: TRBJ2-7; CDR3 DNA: TGTGCCAGCAGCTTTTTGCCTAGCGGGTTATACGAGCAGTACTTC; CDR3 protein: CASSFLPSGLYEQYF
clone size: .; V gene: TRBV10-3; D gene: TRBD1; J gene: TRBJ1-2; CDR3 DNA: TGTGCCATCAGTGAGCAGGATGCCGGGACAGGGAATGGCTACACCTTC; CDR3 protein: CAISEQDAGTGNGYTF
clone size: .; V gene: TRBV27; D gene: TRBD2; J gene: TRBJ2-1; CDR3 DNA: TGTGCCAGCAGAACTACTATCTCCCCGGGACTAGTGTTCTTC; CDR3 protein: CASRTTISPGLVFF
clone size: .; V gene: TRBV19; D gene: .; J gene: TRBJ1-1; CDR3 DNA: TGTGCCAGTAGCGGGACACTCACTTCGAACACTGAAGCTTTCTTT; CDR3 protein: CASSGTLTSNTEAFF
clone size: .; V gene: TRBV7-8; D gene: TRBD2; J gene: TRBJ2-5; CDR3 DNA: TGTGCCAGCAGCTTAGACGCTAGCGGGAGGATCGGGGAGACCCAGTACTTC; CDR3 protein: CASSLDASGRIGETQYF
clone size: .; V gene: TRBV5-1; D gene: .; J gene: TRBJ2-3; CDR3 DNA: TGCGCCAGCAGCTTGCAAGCTACAGGAGATACGCAGTATTTT; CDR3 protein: CASSLQATGDTQYF
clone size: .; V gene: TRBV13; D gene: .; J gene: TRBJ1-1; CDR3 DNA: TGTGCCAGCAGCAAGAGGAGGACTGAAGCTTTCTTT; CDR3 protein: CASSKRRTEAFF
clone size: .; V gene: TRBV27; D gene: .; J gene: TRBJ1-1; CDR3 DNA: TGTGCCAGCAGTTTCCGGGGGCCCGGGGGGGAAGCTTTCTTT; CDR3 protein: CASSFRGPGGEAFF
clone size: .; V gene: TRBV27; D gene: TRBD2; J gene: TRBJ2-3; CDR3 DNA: TGTGCCAGCAGCTGGGGACTAGCGGGACCGGATACGCAGTATTTT; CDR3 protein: CASSWGLAGPDTQYF
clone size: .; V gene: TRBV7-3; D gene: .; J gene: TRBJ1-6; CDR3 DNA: TGTGCCAGCAGCTTACTGGGACTTTATAATTCACCCCTCCACTTT; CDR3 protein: CASSLLGLYNSPLHF
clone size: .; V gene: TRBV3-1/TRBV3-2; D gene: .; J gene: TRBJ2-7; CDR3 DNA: TGTGCCAGCAGCCACGGTGCGGGAAGGGAGCAGTACTTC; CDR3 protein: CASSHGAGREQYF